The clone carrying this T cell receptor beta chain appeared a few times. Its antigen is not identified. This sample is part of a study of post-analysis software for immune sequencing data. Turning to the study itself: Relapsing-remitting, secondary progressive and progressive-relapsing courses of multiple sclerosis were included.

Prepared libraries of TCR beta cDNA carried unique molecular identifiers. Some 500,000 cDNA molecules were recovered from an input of 1 to 10 million T cells. TCRdb used MiXCR to reprocess the PCR reads, holding one entry per CDR3 protein. This table has approximately 690,000 distinct CDR3 sequences, 59% appearing once. V lost 5 bases and J lost 8, with 15 bases in between. This CDR3 is 13 amino acids long. CDR1 and CDR2 (germline): MNHEY, SMNVEV (reference sequence). Study-wide points: Comparison with controls showed significantly lower normalized Chao1 diversity in multiple sclerosis patients. Four or five TRBV segments were significantly more frequent in patients than in controls. TRBV5-6, TRBV5-1 and TRBV20-1 were among these segments. F-measure co-clustering was strong for batch-matched samples.

Sequenced: blood. This chain joins TRBV27 and TRBJ1-2, with D hard to call. The TCR comes from a girl aged 2 to 9 with multiple sclerosis. For the CDR3, the DNA is TGTGCCAGCAGTCCTACAGCCGCGGGGGGCTACACCTTC. Translating gives CASSPTAAGGYTF.